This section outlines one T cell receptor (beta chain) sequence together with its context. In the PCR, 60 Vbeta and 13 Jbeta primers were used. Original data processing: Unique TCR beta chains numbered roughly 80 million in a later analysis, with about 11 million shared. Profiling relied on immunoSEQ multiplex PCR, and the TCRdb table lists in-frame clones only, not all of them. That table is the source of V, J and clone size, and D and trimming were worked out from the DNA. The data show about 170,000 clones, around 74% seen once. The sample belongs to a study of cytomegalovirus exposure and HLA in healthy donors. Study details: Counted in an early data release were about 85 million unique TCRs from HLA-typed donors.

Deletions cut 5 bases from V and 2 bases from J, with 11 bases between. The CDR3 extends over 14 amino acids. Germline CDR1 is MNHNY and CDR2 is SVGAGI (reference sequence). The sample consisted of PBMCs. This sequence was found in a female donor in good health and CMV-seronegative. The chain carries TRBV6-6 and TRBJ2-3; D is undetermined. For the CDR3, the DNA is TGTGCCAGCAGTCCCCTGGCCAACACAGATACGCAGTATTTT. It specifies CASSPLANTDTQYF.